These T cell receptor beta chains were read from a single sample in a study of blood T cell repertoires in COVID-19. The protocol was immunoSEQ multiplex PCR, while the TCRdb copy is restricted to in-frame clones and leaves out a portion. Of 58,000 or so clones listed, 78% are singletons. Sequencing was done on a sample of peripheral blood. These receptors all come from a human donor in a cohort sampled during active COVID-19. Both conserved end residues are part of each CDR3. A D gene is named only where the DNA matches it firmly. Clone size, where shown, is once, few, many, or a class for clones that have expanded.

clone_size: NA
v_call: TRBV2
d_call: TRBD2
j_call: TRBJ2-1
cdr3_aa: CASSGAGGPGNEQFF
cdr3_nt: TGTGCCAGCAGCGGAGCGGGAGGGCCGGGCAATGAGCAGTTCTTC

clone_size: NA
v_call: TRBV7-2
d_call: NA
j_call: TRBJ2-2
cdr3_aa: CASSLGGSGSGELFF
cdr3_nt: TGTGCCAGCAGCTTAGGAGGGTCGGGGTCCGGGGAGCTGTTTTTT

clone_size: NA
v_call: TRBV7-9
d_call: TRBD1
j_call: TRBJ2-3
cdr3_aa: CASSLGRGIKSTDTQYF
cdr3_nt: TGTGCCAGCAGCTTAGGCAGGGGGATTAAAAGCACAGATACGCAGTATTTT

clone_size: NA
v_call: TRBV18
d_call: NA
j_call: TRBJ1-1
cdr3_aa: CASSSQENTEAFF
cdr3_nt: TGTGCCAGCTCATCCCAGGAGAACACTGAAGCTTTCTTT

clone_size: NA
v_call: TRBV27
d_call: TRBD2
j_call: TRBJ2-5
cdr3_aa: CASSLLGGAMETQYF
cdr3_nt: TGTGCCAGCAGTTTACTCGGGGGGGCTATGGAGACCCAGTACTTC

clone_size: once
v_call: TRBV4-1
d_call: NA
j_call: TRBJ1-2
cdr3_aa: CASSQGLAEHYGYTF
cdr3_nt: TGCGCCAGCAGCCAAGGACTGGCGGAACACTATGGCTACACCTTC

clone_size: NA
v_call: TRBV6-6
d_call: NA
j_call: TRBJ1-1
cdr3_aa: CALRRGVNTEAFF
cdr3_nt: TGTGCCCTAAGGCGGGGAGTGAACACTGAAGCTTTCTTT

clone_size: NA
v_call: TRBV11-2
d_call: NA
j_call: TRBJ2-7
cdr3_aa: CASSLGPIYEQYF
cdr3_nt: TGTGCCAGCAGCTTAGGTCCAATCTACGAGCAGTACTTC

clone_size: NA
v_call: TRBV18
d_call: NA
j_call: TRBJ1-5
cdr3_aa: CASSPQGKQPQHF
cdr3_nt: TGTGCCAGCTCACCCCAGGGTAAACAGCCCCAGCATTTT

clone_size: NA
v_call: TRBV12-3/TRBV12-4
d_call: NA
j_call: TRBJ1-1
cdr3_aa: CASSLVGGTEAFF
cdr3_nt: TGTGCCAGCAGTTTAGTGGGGGGCACTGAAGCTTTCTTT

clone_size: NA
v_call: TRBV11-2
d_call: TRBD1
j_call: TRBJ1-2
cdr3_aa: CASSSDRGHGYTF
cdr3_nt: TGTGCCAGCAGCTCAGACAGGGGGCATGGCTACACCTTC

clone_size: NA
v_call: TRBV3-1/TRBV3-2
d_call: TRBD1
j_call: TRBJ1-4
cdr3_aa: CASSPRQGANEKLFF
cdr3_nt: TGTGCCAGCAGCCCAAGACAGGGGGCTAATGAAAAACTGTTTTTT

clone_size: NA
v_call: TRBV6-5
d_call: TRBD1
j_call: TRBJ2-7
cdr3_aa: CASSSDRAYEQYF
cdr3_nt: TGTGCCAGCAGTTCGGACAGGGCCTACGAGCAGTACTTC

clone_size: once
v_call: TRBV6-2/TRBV6-3
d_call: NA
j_call: TRBJ2-7
cdr3_aa: CASSYSRDRRFEQYF
cdr3_nt: TGTGCCAGCAGTTACTCGAGAGACAGGAGGTTCGAGCAGTACTTC

clone_size: NA
v_call: TRBV19
d_call: TRBD1
j_call: TRBJ1-3
cdr3_aa: CASSADRGAGNTIYF
cdr3_nt: TGTGCCAGTAGTGCCGACAGGGGTGCTGGAAACACCATATATTTT

clone_size: few
v_call: TRBV2
d_call: NA
j_call: TRBJ2-7
cdr3_aa: CASSEAQDSSYEQYF
cdr3_nt: TGTGCCAGCAGTGAAGCGCAGGACAGCTCCTACGAGCAGTACTTC

clone_size: NA
v_call: TRBV3-1/TRBV3-2
d_call: TRBD2
j_call: TRBJ2-7
cdr3_aa: CASSQGGLWDYTYEQYF
cdr3_nt: TGTGCCAGCAGCCAGGGGGGATTGTGGGACTATACCTACGAGCAGTACTTC

clone_size: few
v_call: TRBV30
d_call: NA
j_call: TRBJ1-2
cdr3_aa: CAWSVTGGYTF
cdr3_nt: TGTGCCTGGAGTGTCACAGGGGGCTACACCTTC

clone_size: few
v_call: TRBV7-2
d_call: TRBD1
j_call: TRBJ2-7
cdr3_aa: CASRGTVYEQYF
cdr3_nt: TGTGCCAGCAGGGGGACAGTTTACGAGCAGTACTTC

clone_size: few
v_call: TRBV27
d_call: NA
j_call: TRBJ2-7
cdr3_aa: CASSLSGGIWYEQYF
cdr3_nt: TGTGCCAGCAGTTTATCGGGCGGGATTTGGTACGAGCAGTACTTC

clone_size: NA
v_call: TRBV20-1
d_call: NA
j_call: TRBJ1-1
cdr3_aa: CSASRGGITEAFF
cdr3_nt: TGCAGTGCTAGTCGGGGGGGCATCACTGAAGCTTTCTTT

clone_size: NA
v_call: TRBV6-5
d_call: NA
j_call: TRBJ2-1
cdr3_aa: CASKRFGHNEQFF
cdr3_nt: TGTGCCAGCAAGCGGTTTGGGCACAATGAGCAGTTCTTC

clone_size: NA
v_call: TRBV6-5
d_call: NA
j_call: TRBJ1-3
cdr3_aa: CASSFQQGGNTIYF
cdr3_nt: TGTGCCAGCAGTTTTCAACAGGGAGGAAACACCATATATTTT

clone_size: NA
v_call: TRBV24-1
d_call: TRBD1
j_call: TRBJ2-2
cdr3_aa: CATSDTTGGNTGELFF
cdr3_nt: TGTGCCACCAGTGATACCACAGGGGGCAACACCGGGGAGCTGTTTTTT

clone_size: NA
v_call: TRBV24-1
d_call: TRBD1
j_call: TRBJ2-2
cdr3_aa: CATSDPTGGTGELFF
cdr3_nt: TGTGCCACCAGTGATCCGACAGGGGGAACCGGGGAGCTGTTTTTT

clone_size: once
v_call: TRBV2
d_call: NA
j_call: TRBJ1-5
cdr3_aa: CASGEETDYSNQPQHF
cdr3_nt: TGTGCCAGCGGTGAGGAAACGGACTATAGCAATCAGCCCCAGCATTTT

clone_size: NA
v_call: TRBV19
d_call: TRBD1
j_call: TRBJ2-7
cdr3_aa: CASSIAPGTAYEQYF
cdr3_nt: TGTGCCAGTAGTATAGCCCCCGGGACAGCCTACGAGCAGTACTTC

clone_size: NA
v_call: TRBV5-6
d_call: NA
j_call: TRBJ2-7
cdr3_aa: CASSLVGGTHNF
cdr3_nt: TGTGCCAGCAGCTTGGTCGGCGGGACTCACAACTTC

clone_size: NA
v_call: TRBV7-3
d_call: NA
j_call: TRBJ1-1
cdr3_aa: CASSLSDAGNTEAFF
cdr3_nt: TGTGCCAGCAGCTTAAGTGACGCGGGGAACACTGAAGCTTTCTTT

clone_size: NA
v_call: TRBV4-3
d_call: NA
j_call: TRBJ2-7
cdr3_aa: CASSQGVEGRYEQYF
cdr3_nt: TGCGCCAGCAGCCAAGGCGTGGAGGGGAGGTACGAGCAGTACTTC

clone_size: NA
v_call: TRBV3-1/TRBV3-2
d_call: TRBD2
j_call: TRBJ2-1
cdr3_aa: CASSPQREVSYNEQFF
cdr3_nt: TGTGCCAGCAGCCCTCAGCGGGAGGTGTCCTACAATGAGCAGTTCTTC

clone_size: NA
v_call: TRBV5-1
d_call: NA
j_call: TRBJ1-1
cdr3_aa: CASSLEPNTEAFF
cdr3_nt: TGCGCCAGCAGCTTAGAGCCTAACACTGAAGCTTTCTTT

clone_size: NA
v_call: TRBV6-1
d_call: TRBD2
j_call: TRBJ2-3
cdr3_aa: CASSEGEGHTDTQYF
cdr3_nt: TGTGCCAGCAGTGAAGGGGAGGGTCACACAGATACGCAGTATTTT

clone_size: NA
v_call: TRBV4-2
d_call: TRBD1
j_call: TRBJ1-2
cdr3_aa: CASSQDGTENGYTF
cdr3_nt: TGTGCCAGCAGCCAAGATGGGACAGAAAATGGCTACACCTTC

clone_size: NA
v_call: TRBV6-5
d_call: NA
j_call: TRBJ2-7
cdr3_aa: CASRHGGVDSEQYF
cdr3_nt: TGTGCCAGCAGACACGGAGGGGTAGATTCCGAGCAGTACTTC

clone_size: NA
v_call: TRBV18
d_call: TRBD1
j_call: TRBJ2-7
cdr3_aa: CASSTDRAYEQYF
cdr3_nt: TGTGCCAGCTCAACCGACAGGGCCTACGAGCAGTACTTC

clone_size: few
v_call: TRBV7-9
d_call: NA
j_call: TRBJ1-4
cdr3_aa: CASSFDRTEKLFF
cdr3_nt: TGTGCCAGCAGCTTCGACAGGACTGAAAAACTGTTTTTT

clone_size: few
v_call: TRBV7-3
d_call: TRBD1
j_call: TRBJ2-2
cdr3_aa: CASSPTGAVTGELFF
cdr3_nt: TGTGCCAGCAGCCCCACAGGGGCAGTCACCGGGGAGCTGTTTTTT

clone_size: NA
v_call: TRBV24-1
d_call: NA
j_call: TRBJ2-1
cdr3_aa: CATSRSGYYNEQFF
cdr3_nt: TGTGCCACCAGTCGCAGCGGGTATTACAATGAGCAGTTCTTC

clone_size: NA
v_call: TRBV5-1
d_call: TRBD1
j_call: TRBJ2-7
cdr3_aa: CASSWGKGQGGSYEQYF
cdr3_nt: TGCGCCAGCAGCTGGGGAAAGGGACAGGGAGGCTCCTACGAGCAGTACTTC

clone_size: NA
v_call: TRBV27
d_call: TRBD1
j_call: TRBJ1-1
cdr3_aa: CASSRWTGFITEAFF
cdr3_nt: TGTGCCAGCAGTCGCTGGACAGGATTTATAACTGAAGCTTTCTTT